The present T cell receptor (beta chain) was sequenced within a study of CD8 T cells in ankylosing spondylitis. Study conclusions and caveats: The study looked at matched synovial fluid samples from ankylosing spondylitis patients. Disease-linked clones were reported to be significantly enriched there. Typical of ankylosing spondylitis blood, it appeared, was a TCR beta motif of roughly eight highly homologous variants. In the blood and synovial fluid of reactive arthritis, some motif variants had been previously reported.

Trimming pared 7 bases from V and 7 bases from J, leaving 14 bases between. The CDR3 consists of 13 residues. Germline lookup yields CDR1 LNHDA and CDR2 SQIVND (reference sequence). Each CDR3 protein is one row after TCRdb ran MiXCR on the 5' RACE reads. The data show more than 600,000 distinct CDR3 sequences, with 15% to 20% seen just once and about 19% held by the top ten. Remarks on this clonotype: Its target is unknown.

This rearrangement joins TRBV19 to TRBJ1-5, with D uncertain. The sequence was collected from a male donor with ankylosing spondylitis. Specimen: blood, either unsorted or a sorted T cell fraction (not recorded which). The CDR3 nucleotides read TGTGCCAGTACAGAAGGGTCGGGACAGCCCCAGCATTTT. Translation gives CASTEGSGQPQHF.